This T cell receptor beta chain was identified during a study of cytomegalovirus exposure and HLA in healthy donors. PCR employed 60 Vbeta and 13 Jbeta primers. Authors' processing steps: Later, an analysis found approximately 80 million unique TCR beta chains, and roughly 9.9 million of these were shared. Generated by immunoSEQ multiplex PCR, the TCRdb table keeps only in-frame clones and is missing some. V and J calls and clone size are as listed in that table; D and trimming were resolved from the DNA. The sample lists more than 120,000 clones; about 84% were seen once. The V segment lost 7 bases and the J segment 1 base; nucleotides outside the gene matches: 2. The CDR3 extends over 15 amino acids. The germline V gene encodes CDR1 SNHLY and CDR2 FYNNEI.

This sequence originates from a middle-aged woman in good health and CMV-seropositive. The chain recombines TRBV2 with TRBJ2-2, with TRBD2 matching 11 bases. Sequencing used PBMCs. CDR3 protein: CASISGRGNTGELFF. The CDR3, as DNA: TGTGCCAGCATTAGCGGGAGGGGGAACACCGGGGAGCTGTTTTTT.